This is a list of T cell receptor beta chains from one sample in a study of blood T cell repertoires in COVID-19. The repertoire was sequenced with immunoSEQ multiplex PCR; TCRdb's copy has only in-frame clones and lacks some. The sample has about 210,000 clones; more than 75% are singletons. The sample comprised PBMCs or T cells enriched from blood (not recorded which). These receptors originate from a man aged 35-49 years with acute COVID-19. The CDR3 runs from the conserved cysteine through the conserved F or W. Each record gives: J gene, D gene, clone size, V gene, CDR3 DNA, CDR3 protein. D genes are given only for firm matches. For some rows the clone size is stated as once, few or many, or as a class when expanded; others skip it.

J gene: TRBJ2-1; D gene: TRBD2; clone size: -; V gene: TRBV4-2; CDR3 DNA: TGTGCCAGCAGCCAAGGTACTAGCGGATCCTACAATGAGCAGTTCTTC; CDR3 protein: CASSQGTSGSYNEQFF
J gene: TRBJ1-1; D gene: TRBD1; clone size: -; V gene: TRBV19; CDR3 DNA: TGTGCCAGTAGAATTATGACAGGGGGTTTATTGAACACTGAAGCTTTCTTT; CDR3 protein: CASRIMTGGLLNTEAFF
J gene: TRBJ1-1; D gene: -; clone size: many; V gene: TRBV6-4; CDR3 DNA: TGTGCCAGCAGTGACTCCGACGGCGGTAAGGCTTTCTTT; CDR3 protein: CASSDSDGGKAFF
J gene: TRBJ2-3; D gene: -; clone size: -; V gene: TRBV29-1; CDR3 DNA: TGCAGCGTTGAAGATTCGACGATAGGGGCAGATACGCAGTATTTT; CDR3 protein: CSVEDSTIGADTQYF
J gene: TRBJ2-5; D gene: TRBD1; clone size: -; V gene: TRBV6-2/TRBV6-3; CDR3 DNA: TGTGCCAGCAGTTACTACCACGCGACAGGGACGGGAAAGCAGACCCAGTACTTC; CDR3 protein: CASSYYHATGTGKQTQYF
J gene: TRBJ2-5; D gene: TRBD2; clone size: once; V gene: TRBV2; CDR3 DNA: TGTGCCAGCACCTACGTAGCGGGAGGGAGGGAGACCCAGTACTTC; CDR3 protein: CASTYVAGGRETQYF
J gene: TRBJ1-2; D gene: TRBD1; clone size: -; V gene: TRBV3-1/TRBV3-2; CDR3 DNA: TGTGCCAGCAGCTCGAGGGGGCAGGGCTATGGCTACACCTTC; CDR3 protein: CASSSRGQGYGYTF
J gene: TRBJ2-6; D gene: TRBD1; clone size: -; V gene: TRBV28; CDR3 DNA: TGTGCCACCACAGGGGGGAGCTCTGGGGCCAACGTCCTGACTTTC; CDR3 protein: CATTGGSSGANVLTF
J gene: TRBJ2-7; D gene: -; clone size: -; V gene: TRBV20-1; CDR3 DNA: TGCAGTGCTAGTAAGGAGGAGCAGTACTTC; CDR3 protein: CSASKEEQYF
J gene: TRBJ2-1; D gene: -; clone size: -; V gene: TRBV5-4; CDR3 DNA: TGTGCCAGCAGCGACCGGGGGTACAATGAGCAGTTCTTC; CDR3 protein: CASSDRGYNEQFF
J gene: TRBJ1-2; D gene: TRBD1; clone size: -; V gene: TRBV6-1; CDR3 DNA: TGTGCCAGCAGTGAAGAAGAGGACAGGGCGGATGGCTACACCTTC; CDR3 protein: CASSEEEDRADGYTF
J gene: TRBJ1-2; D gene: TRBD1; clone size: once; V gene: TRBV9; CDR3 DNA: TGTGCCAGCAGCGCCCCCGGACAGGGCTACTATGGCTACACCTTC; CDR3 protein: CASSAPGQGYYGYTF
J gene: TRBJ1-6; D gene: -; clone size: -; V gene: TRBV5-1; CDR3 DNA: TGCGCCAGCAGCTTGCGGAGGGACCCTAATTCACCCCTCCACTTT; CDR3 protein: CASSLRRDPNSPLHF
J gene: TRBJ1-1; D gene: TRBD1; clone size: -; V gene: TRBV28; CDR3 DNA: TGTGCCAGCAGGGTATCAGGGGGTTACACTGAAGCTTTCTTT; CDR3 protein: CASRVSGGYTEAFF
J gene: TRBJ2-2; D gene: -; clone size: -; V gene: TRBV12-2; CDR3 DNA: TGTGCAAGTCGACTTCCCGGCGGGACGTCCGGGGAGCTGTTTTTT; CDR3 protein: CASRLPGGTSGELFF
J gene: TRBJ1-1; D gene: -; clone size: many; V gene: TRBV2; CDR3 DNA: TGTGCCAGCAAGCGGCTCCCGAACACTGAAGCTTTCTTT; CDR3 protein: CASKRLPNTEAFF
J gene: TRBJ2-7; D gene: TRBD1; clone size: -; V gene: TRBV19; CDR3 DNA: TGTGCCAGTAGTCTCTCGCCGGCCGGACAGGGGAACGAGCAGTACTTC; CDR3 protein: CASSLSPAGQGNEQYF
J gene: TRBJ1-4; D gene: -; clone size: -; V gene: TRBV30; CDR3 DNA: TGTGCCTTAGAAGACTTGGGGCGAGAAAAACTGTTTTTT; CDR3 protein: CALEDLGREKLFF
J gene: TRBJ1-3; D gene: -; clone size: few; V gene: TRBV3-1/TRBV3-2; CDR3 DNA: TGTGCCAGCAGCCTGTCGACAGTTCACTCTGGAAACACCATATATTTT; CDR3 protein: CASSLSTVHSGNTIYF
J gene: TRBJ2-5; D gene: TRBD1; clone size: -; V gene: TRBV2; CDR3 DNA: TGTGCCAGCGCCGGGACAGGGGCATCAGAGACCCAGTACTTC; CDR3 protein: CASAGTGASETQYF
J gene: TRBJ2-7; D gene: -; clone size: -; V gene: TRBV11-2; CDR3 DNA: TGTGCCAGCAGCTTAGTCAGGGATTCCTACGAGCAGTACTTC; CDR3 protein: CASSLVRDSYEQYF
J gene: TRBJ2-1; D gene: TRBD2; clone size: once; V gene: TRBV7-9; CDR3 DNA: TGTGCCAGCAGCGAAATGTTTGGTAGCGGGAGGGCCTTCTTC; CDR3 protein: CASSEMFGSGRAFF
J gene: TRBJ1-5; D gene: -; clone size: few; V gene: TRBV7-9; CDR3 DNA: TGTGCCAGCAGTCCCTGGGGCAGCAATCAGCCCCAGCATTTT; CDR3 protein: CASSPWGSNQPQHF
J gene: TRBJ1-3; D gene: -; clone size: -; V gene: TRBV7-2; CDR3 DNA: TGTGCCAGCAGCTTAGACGGGAGCCCCTCTGGAAACACCATATATTTT; CDR3 protein: CASSLDGSPSGNTIYF
J gene: TRBJ2-7; D gene: TRBD2; clone size: -; V gene: TRBV29-1; CDR3 DNA: TGCAGCGTTGAAGATACGGGAGGGGGGTCCGAGCAGTACTTC; CDR3 protein: CSVEDTGGGSEQYF
J gene: TRBJ2-2; D gene: -; clone size: -; V gene: TRBV7-9; CDR3 DNA: TGTGCCAGCAGCCACACGGGGACGAACACCGGGGAGCTGTTTTTT; CDR3 protein: CASSHTGTNTGELFF
J gene: TRBJ2-3; D gene: TRBD1; clone size: -; V gene: TRBV7-3; CDR3 DNA: TGTGCCAGCAGCTTACTAGGGGGCGCCGTAGATACGCAGTATTTT; CDR3 protein: CASSLLGGAVDTQYF
J gene: TRBJ2-1; D gene: TRBD2; clone size: -; V gene: TRBV7-3; CDR3 DNA: TGTGCCAGCAGCAGCGGAAGCGGGAGGAATGAGCAGTTCTTC; CDR3 protein: CASSSGSGRNEQFF
J gene: TRBJ2-1; D gene: TRBD1; clone size: -; V gene: TRBV9; CDR3 DNA: TGTGCCAGCAGCGGTTTTCAGGGGGTCAGCTCCTACAATGAGCAGTTCTTC; CDR3 protein: CASSGFQGVSSYNEQFF
J gene: TRBJ2-1; D gene: -; clone size: many; V gene: TRBV5-1; CDR3 DNA: TGCGCCAGCAGCTTGGGCGGGACCTCTGAAGCCTACAATGAGCAGTTCTTC; CDR3 protein: CASSLGGTSEAYNEQFF
J gene: TRBJ1-2; D gene: -; clone size: -; V gene: TRBV12-5; CDR3 DNA: TGTGCTAGTGGTTTGGGGACAGCTGATTATGGCTACACCTTC; CDR3 protein: CASGLGTADYGYTF
J gene: TRBJ1-1; D gene: -; clone size: -; V gene: TRBV11-2; CDR3 DNA: TGTGCCAGCATCCTTGAGAGGGAAGCTTTCTTT; CDR3 protein: CASILEREAFF
J gene: TRBJ2-3; D gene: -; clone size: -; V gene: TRBV24-1; CDR3 DNA: TGTGCCACCAGTGATAGGGGGACACCCAGGGGCACAGATACGCAGTATTTT; CDR3 protein: CATSDRGTPRGTDTQYF
J gene: TRBJ1-5; D gene: TRBD1; clone size: -; V gene: TRBV28; CDR3 DNA: TGTGCCAGCAGTTTATGGGGGACAGTAAATCCTCAGCCCCAGCATTTT; CDR3 protein: CASSLWGTVNPQPQHF
J gene: TRBJ2-3; D gene: -; clone size: -; V gene: TRBV9; CDR3 DNA: TGTGCCAGCAGCGTAGCTGGGGCCATCCCCACAGATACGCAGTATTTT; CDR3 protein: CASSVAGAIPTDTQYF